This TCR beta chain was profiled in a study of T-cell memory formation after mild COVID-19. There are a few counts of this clonotype. Its matching antigen is unknown. Study-level findings and limits: Those CD4+ clones that contracted were mainly in CM and EM (CD8+ ones in EMRA). Detection of some responders pre-infection suggested pre-existing cross-reactive memory T cells participated. Unconfirmed was the SARS-CoV-2 specificity of second-wave clones that peaked on day 37.

Barcoded TCR alpha and TCR beta cDNA libraries with UMIs came from 5'RACE using constant-segment primers. TCRdb reprocessed the 5' RACE reads with MiXCR, giving one entry per CDR3 protein. The table lists approximately 190,000 distinct CDR3 sequences, 15% to 20% of them singletons. V was cut by 0 bases and J by 4 bases, with 12 bases left in between. This CDR3 is built from 15 residues. The V gene's germline CDR1 is SGDLS and CDR2 YYNGEE. Material for sequencing was PBMCs or a T cell subset sorted from them (not recorded which). J is TRBJ2-3 and V is TRBV9, with D unresolved. The receptor was isolated from an adult woman who had mild COVID-19 (a few samples of this study predate the infection). Cell type and time point are not known. CDR3: CASSVGSIRPDTQYF. The CDR3 region has the DNA TGTGCCAGCAGCGTAGGATCCATCCGGCCAGATACGCAGTATTTT.